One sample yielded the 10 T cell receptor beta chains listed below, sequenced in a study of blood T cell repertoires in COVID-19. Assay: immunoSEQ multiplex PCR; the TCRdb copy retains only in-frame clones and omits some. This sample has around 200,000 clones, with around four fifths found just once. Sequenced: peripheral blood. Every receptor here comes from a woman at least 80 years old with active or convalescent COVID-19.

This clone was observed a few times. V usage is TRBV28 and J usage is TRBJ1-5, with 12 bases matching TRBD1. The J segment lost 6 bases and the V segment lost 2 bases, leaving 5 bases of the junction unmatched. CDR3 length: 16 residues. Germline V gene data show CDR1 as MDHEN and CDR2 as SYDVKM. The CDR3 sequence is CASSLQGQGAAQPQHF. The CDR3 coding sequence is TGTGCCAGCAGTTTACAGGGACAGGGGGCGGCTCAGCCCCAGCATTTT. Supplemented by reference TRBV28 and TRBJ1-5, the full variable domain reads DVKVTQSSRYLVKRTGEKVFLECVQDMDHENMFWYRQDPGLGLRLIYFSYDVKMKEKGDIPEGYSVSREKKERFSLILESASTNQTSMYLCASSLQGQGAAQPQHFGDGTRLSIL.

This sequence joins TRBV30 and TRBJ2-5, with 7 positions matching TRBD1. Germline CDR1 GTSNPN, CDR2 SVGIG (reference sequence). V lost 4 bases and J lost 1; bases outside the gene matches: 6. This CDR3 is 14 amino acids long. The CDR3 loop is CAWTSGGSQETQYF. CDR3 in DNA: TGTGCCTGGACCTCAGGGGGTAGCCAAGAGACCCAGTACTTC.

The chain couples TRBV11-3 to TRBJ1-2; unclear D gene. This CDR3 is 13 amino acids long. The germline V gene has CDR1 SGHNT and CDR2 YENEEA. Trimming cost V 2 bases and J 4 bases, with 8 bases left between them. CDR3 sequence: CASSLSGFYGYTF. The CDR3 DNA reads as TGTGCCAGCAGCTTATCAGGTTTCTATGGCTACACCTTC. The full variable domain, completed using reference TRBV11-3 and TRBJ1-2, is EAGVVQSPRYKIIEKKQPVAFWCNPISGHNTLYWYLQNLGQGPELLIRYENEEAVDDSQLPKDRFSAERLKGVDSTLKIQPAELGDSAVYLCASSLSGFYGYTFGSGTRLTVV.

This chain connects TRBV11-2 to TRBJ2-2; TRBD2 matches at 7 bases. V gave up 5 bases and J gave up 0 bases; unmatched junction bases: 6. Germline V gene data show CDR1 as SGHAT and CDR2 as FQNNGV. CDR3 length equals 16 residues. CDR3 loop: CASSPRTRANTGELFF. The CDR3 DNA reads TGTGCCAGCAGCCCCCGGACTAGGGCGAACACCGGGGAGCTGTTTTTT.

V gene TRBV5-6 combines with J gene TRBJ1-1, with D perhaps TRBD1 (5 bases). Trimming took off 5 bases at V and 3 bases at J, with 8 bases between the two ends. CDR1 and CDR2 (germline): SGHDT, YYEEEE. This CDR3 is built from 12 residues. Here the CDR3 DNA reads TGTGCCAGCAGGACAGATCACACTGAAGCTTTCTTT. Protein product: CASRTDHTEAFF. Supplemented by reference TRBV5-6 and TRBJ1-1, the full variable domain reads DAGVTQSPTHLIKTRGQQVTLRCSPKSGHDTVSWYQQALGQGPQFIFQYYEEEERQRGNFPDRFSGHQFPNYSSELNVNALLLGDSALYLCASRTDHTEAFFGQGTRLTVV.

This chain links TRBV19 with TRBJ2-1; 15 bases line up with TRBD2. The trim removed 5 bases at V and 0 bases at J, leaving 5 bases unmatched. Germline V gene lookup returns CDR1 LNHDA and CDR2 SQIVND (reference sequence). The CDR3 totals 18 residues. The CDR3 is CASSPGLAGGFSYNEQFF. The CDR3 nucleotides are TGTGCCAGTAGTCCGGGACTAGCGGGGGGATTCTCCTACAATGAGCAGTTCTTC.

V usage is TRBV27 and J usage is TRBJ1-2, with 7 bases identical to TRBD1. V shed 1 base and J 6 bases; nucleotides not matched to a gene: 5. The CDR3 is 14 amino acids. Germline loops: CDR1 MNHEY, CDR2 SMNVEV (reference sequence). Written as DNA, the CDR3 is TGTGCCAGCAGTTTATGGGGGCAGGGGGATGGCTACACCTTC. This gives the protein CASSLWGQGDGYTF.

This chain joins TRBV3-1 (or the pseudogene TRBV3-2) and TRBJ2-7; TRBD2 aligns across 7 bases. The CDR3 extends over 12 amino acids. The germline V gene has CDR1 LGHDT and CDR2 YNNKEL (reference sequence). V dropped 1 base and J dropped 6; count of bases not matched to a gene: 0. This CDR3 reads CASSQGGGEQYF. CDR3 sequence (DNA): TGTGCCAGCAGCCAAGGGGGGGGCGAGCAGTACTTC.

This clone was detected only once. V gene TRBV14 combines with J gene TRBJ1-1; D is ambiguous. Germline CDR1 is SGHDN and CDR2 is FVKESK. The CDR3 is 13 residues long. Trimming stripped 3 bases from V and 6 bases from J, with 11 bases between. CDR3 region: CASSQDRRAEAFF. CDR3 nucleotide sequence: TGTGCCAGCAGCCAGGACCGGAGGGCTGAAGCTTTCTTT. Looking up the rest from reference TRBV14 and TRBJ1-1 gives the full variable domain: EAGVTQFPSHSVIEKGQTVTLRCDPISGHDNLYWYRRVMGKEIKFLLHFVKESKQDESGMPNNRFLAERTGGTYSTLKVQPAELEDSGVYFCASSQDRRAEAFFGQGTRLTVV.

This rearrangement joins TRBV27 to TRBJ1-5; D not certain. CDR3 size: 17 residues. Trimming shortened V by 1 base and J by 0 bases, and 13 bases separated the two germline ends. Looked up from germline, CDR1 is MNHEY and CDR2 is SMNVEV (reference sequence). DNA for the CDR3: TGTGCCAGCAGTTTATTCGGAGTTACAAATAGCAATCAGCCCCAGCATTTT. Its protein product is CASSLFGVTNSNQPQHF.